This is a list of T cell receptor beta chains from one sample in a study of siplizumab effects on memory and regulatory T cells. TCRdb keeps only in-frame clones here, not all; method: immunoSEQ multiplex PCR. The top ten clones hold 6.5% of a sample with tens of thousands of clones, 80% to 95% of them seen once. Specimen: CD8+ T cells sorted from blood. The receptors were sampled from a human donor in good health. The CDR3 runs from the conserved cysteine through the conserved F or W. A D gene is named only where the DNA matches it firmly. Clone size is not always given. Where it is, it says once, few, many or a class for expanded clones.

d_call	clone_size	v_call	j_call	cdr3_aa	cdr3_nt
-	-	TRBV19	TRBJ2-7	CAVGSQASYEQYF	TGTGCTGTTGGGTCACAGGCCTCCTACGAGCAGTACTTC
TRBD2	-	TRBV5-1	TRBJ2-7	CASSLSLADPYEQYF	TGCGCCAGCAGCTTGTCGCTAGCGGACCCCTACGAGCAGTACTTC
-	-	TRBV29-1	TRBJ2-1	CSVETGYNEQFF	TGCAGCGTTGAAACCGGGTACAATGAGCAGTTCTTC
-	-	TRBV11-2	TRBJ2-7	CASSSAAGTLNYEQYF	TGTGCCAGCAGCTCTGCGGCCGGGACACTCAACTACGAGCAGTACTTC
-	-	TRBV19	TRBJ2-1	CASSGGVSLRYNEQFF	TGTGCCAGTAGCGGCGGGGTCTCACTCCGCTACAATGAGCAGTTCTTC
TRBD2	-	TRBV6-6	TRBJ2-7	CASRLAGIGPNEQYF	TGTGCCAGCCGACTAGCGGGAATCGGTCCCAACGAGCAGTACTTC
-	-	TRBV13	TRBJ1-3	CASSVNSGNTIYF	TGTGCCAGCAGCGTGAACTCTGGAAACACCATATATTTT
-	-	TRBV28	TRBJ2-7	CASSLQDRIYEQYF	TGTGCCAGCAGTTTACAAGACAGGATCTACGAGCAGTACTTC
-	once	TRBV11-2	TRBJ2-7	CASSLVPGLIEGEQYF	TGTGCCAGCAGCTTAGTTCCGGGATTGATAGAAGGCGAGCAGTACTTC
-	-	TRBV7-9	TRBJ2-7	CASSLEASPYEQYF	TGTGCCAGCAGCTTAGAGGCGAGCCCCTACGAGCAGTACTTC
TRBD2	-	TRBV10-3	TRBJ2-1	CAISESASGGPEQFF	TGTGCCATCAGTGAGTCGGCTAGCGGGGGACCCGAGCAGTTCTTC
TRBD1	-	TRBV6-6	TRBJ2-1	CASSYLGQGIMNEQFF	TGTGCCAGCAGTTATCTGGGACAGGGCATTATGAATGAGCAGTTCTTC
-	-	TRBV13	TRBJ2-4	CASSLGLGVAKNIQYF	TGTGCCAGCAGCTTAGGCCTTGGGGTAGCCAAAAACATTCAGTACTTC
TRBD1	-	TRBV7-9	TRBJ2-7	CASSLVGTGDYEQYF	TGTGCCAGCAGCTTAGTGGGGACAGGGGACTACGAGCAGTACTTC
-	-	TRBV7-9	TRBJ1-2	CASSLDDGYGYTF	TGTGCCAGCAGCTTAGACGACGGCTATGGCTACACCTTC
TRBD1	-	TRBV7-9	TRBJ1-1	CASSRMTGANTEAFF	TGTGCCAGCAGCCGAATGACAGGGGCAAACACTGAAGCTTTCTTT
-	-	TRBV14	TRBJ2-3	CASSHDTSLRADTQYF	TGTGCCAGCAGCCACGACACCTCTCTGCGGGCAGATACGCAGTATTTT
-	-	TRBV4-3	TRBJ2-3	CASAQDGGSTDTQYF	TGCGCCAGCGCCCAGGACGGGGGCAGCACAGATACGCAGTATTTT
-	-	TRBV6-5	TRBJ1-1	CASSSSGTEAFF	-
TRBD1	once	TRBV15	TRBJ2-7	CATSGRTGDYEQYF	TGTGCCACCAGCGGAAGGACAGGGGACTACGAGCAGTACTTC
TRBD1	-	TRBV5-1	TRBJ2-7	CASSYDRESYEQYF	TGCGCCAGCAGCTATGACAGGGAATCCTACGAGCAGTACTTC
-	-	TRBV7-7	TRBJ2-3	CASSLVVGSNTQYF	TGTGCTAGCAGCTTAGTCGTTGGGAGTAATACGCAGTATTTT